This T cell receptor (beta chain) was retrieved from a study of tumor-infiltrating lymphocytes in localized non-small cell lung cancer. Study findings and constraints: Technical variation could not be separated from intratumor heterogeneity here.

CDR1 and CDR2 (germline): MDHEN, SYDVKM. V lost 6 bases and J lost 0, with 11 bases in between. The CDR3 extends over 14 amino acids. Data came from immunoSEQ multiplex PCR; TCRdb stores just in-frame clones and leaves some out. The sample includes tens of thousands of clones, roughly 63% seen only once; the top ten take around 15%. In the case of this clone: Its target is unknown.

The chain is built from TRBV28 and TRBJ1-1; D is undetermined. Specimen: lung tumor tissue. This receptor was taken from a human donor with non-small cell lung cancer. In DNA form, the CDR3 reads TGTGCCAGCAGCACAACGTTCATGAACACTGAAGCTTTCTTT. It translates to CASSTTFMNTEAFF.